A single sample gave rise to the 21 T cell receptor beta chains below, sequenced in a study of early T cells in non-severe SARS-CoV-2 infection. TCRdb re-called the 5' RACE reads through MiXCR, storing one row per CDR3 protein. Here the sample spans almost 30,000 distinct CDR3 sequences, 5.7% being singletons. Sequences were obtained from whole blood. All receptors derive from an adult who was a healthcare worker with PCR-confirmed SARS-CoV-2 infection or an uninfected control (not recorded which).

This clonotype has a count of ten or more. The chain's CDR3 is CASTKYRGYSYNEQFF. The DNA of the CDR3 is TGCGCCAGCACCAAATACAGGGGGTACTCCTACAATGAGCAGTTCTTC. The chain recombines TRBV5-1 with TRBJ2-1; TRBD1 matches at 8 bases. The CDR3 totals 16 residues. J gave up 0 bases and V 6 bases, and 8 bases lay outside the gene matches. The germline V gene encodes CDR1 SGHRS and CDR2 YFSETQ.

J is TRBJ1-5 and V is TRBV6-2 or TRBV6-3; no definite D call. The CDR3 has 12 residues. V shed 5 bases and J shed 6 bases, with 8 bases lying between them. Germline lookup yields CDR1 MNHEY and CDR2 SVGEGT. In nucleotides, the CDR3 is TGTGCCAGCAGTGACCCCAGTCAGCCCCAGCATTTT. The encoded protein is CASSDPSQPQHF.

In its sample, this clonotype was seen many times. This sequence joins TRBV20-1 and TRBJ1-6; no clear D gene. Germline CDR1 reads DFQATT; CDR2 reads SNEGSKA (reference sequence). Trimming pared 6 bases from V and 10 bases from J, leaving 16 bases between. This CDR3 has 13 residues. The CDR3 here is CSAQVRLGSPLHF. The CDR3 DNA follows: TGCAGTGCCCAGGTTCGCTTAGGATCACCCCTCCACTTT.

This clonotype was detected ten times or more. The chain couples TRBV28 to TRBJ2-3, with D possibly being TRBD1 (7 bases). CDR3 length equals 13 residues. V lost 7 bases, J lost 9 bases, and 17 bases lay in between. Germline V CDR1 and CDR2: MDHEN, SYDVKM. The CDR3 sequence: CASKFISGGTQYF. DNA for the CDR3: TGTGCCAGCAAGTTCATTTCAGGGGGGACGCAGTATTTT.

The rearrangement uses TRBV7-6 and TRBJ2-3; D perhaps matches TRBD2 (5 bases). With 5 bases removed from V and 2 bases from J, the gap between germline ends came to 20 bases. This CDR3 has 17 amino acids. CDR1 is SGHVS and CDR2 is FNYEAQ in the germline V gene. CDR3 region: CASSLPARGGDTDTQYF. As DNA, the CDR3 is TGTGCCAGCAGCCTACCAGCACGGGGTGGGGACACAGATACGCAGTATTTT.

J is TRBJ2-6 and V is TRBV12-3 or TRBV12-4; 7 bases match TRBD2. This CDR3 spans 17 amino acids. V gave up 4 bases and J gave up 2 bases; unmatched junction bases: 8. The chain's CDR3 is CASSSPGGFTGANVLTF. The CDR3 DNA follows: TGTGCCAGCAGTTCACCCGGGGGGTTCACTGGGGCCAACGTCCTGACTTTC.

This clonotype was counted a few times. The rearrangement links TRBV6-5 to TRBJ2-7; 12 bases line up with TRBD1. Trimming took 4 bases from V and 2 from J; bases not matched to a gene: 0. Germline V CDR1 and CDR2: MNHEY, SVGAGI. This CDR3 is built from 14 residues. CDR3 in DNA: TGTGCCAGCAGTTGGGACAGGGGGCCCTACGAGCAGTACTTC. Residues: CASSWDRGPYEQYF.

The chain joins TRBV29-1 to TRBJ1-1, with 8 nucleotides matching TRBD1. The CDR3 spans 11 residues. Germline loops: CDR1 SQVTM, CDR2 ANQGSEA. The CDR3 sequence is CTADRAAEAFF. CDR3 DNA sequence: TGCACCGCGGACAGGGCCGCTGAAGCTTTCTTT.

This clonotype appeared many times. This sequence joins TRBV5-5 and TRBJ1-1, with a tentative D call TRBD1 (5 bases). This CDR3 is 16 amino acids long. The V gene lost 1 base and the J gene lost 4 bases, with 17 bases spanning the gap. CDR1 and CDR2 from the germline V gene are SGHKS and YYEKEE (reference sequence). The CDR3 DNA follows: TGTGCCAGCAGCTTGTTCAATCCCCGAGGGGTCACTGAAGCTTTCTTT. The encoded protein is CASSLFNPRGVTEAFF.

This clonotype was counted at least ten times. The chain links TRBV28 to TRBJ2-5; D possibly matches TRBD1 or TRBD2 (5 bases each). Germline V gene lookup returns CDR1 MDHEN and CDR2 SYDVKM. The CDR3 consists of 15 residues. Deletions cut 3 bases from V and 5 bases from J, with 16 bases between. CDR3 sequence (DNA): TGTGCCAGCAGTTTGTTTAGGGGACCGGGGGAGACCCAGTACTTC. Protein: CASSLFRGPGETQYF.

This clonotype has only a few counts. This chain links TRBV12-3 or TRBV12-4 with TRBJ1-5; D not resolved. Trimming shortened V by 5 bases and J by 3 bases, and 5 bases separated the two germline ends. The CDR3 spans 12 residues. In DNA, the CDR3 is TGTGCCAGCAGTATTTACAATCAGCCCCAGCATTTT. Translation: CASSIYNQPQHF.

The chain combines TRBV20-1 with TRBJ1-6; D not certain. V shed 6 bases and J shed 7 bases, with 13 bases lying between them. The CDR3 runs to 13 residues. CDR1 DFQATT and CDR2 SNEGSKA come from the germline V gene (reference sequence). The CDR3 protein is CSASAVGNSPLHF. The CDR3 DNA sequence: TGCAGTGCCAGTGCAGTAGGAAATTCACCCCTCCACTTT.

The rearrangement uses TRBV5-1 and TRBJ2-2; 10 bases match TRBD2. There are 17 residues in the CDR3. Trimming removed 4 bases from V and 0 bases from J; junction bases left unmatched: 6. CDR1 is SGHRS and CDR2 is YFSETQ in the germline V gene. The CDR3 DNA sequence: TGCGCCAGCAGCCGCAATAGCGGGGGGACGAACACCGGGGAGCTGTTTTTT. It encodes CASSRNSGGTNTGELFF.

This clonotype was seen at least ten times. The V gene is TRBV19, the J gene TRBJ1-3; 11 bases agree with TRBD1. The J segment lost 10 bases and the V segment lost 4 bases, leaving 3 bases of the junction unmatched. This CDR3 has 13 residues. In germline, CDR1 is LNHDA, CDR2 SQIVND (reference sequence). In DNA form, the CDR3 reads TGTGCCAGTAGTAAAGGACAGGGGGCGACCATATATTTT. Translating it yields CASSKGQGATIYF.

This clonotype was found a few times. The chain has TRBV19 and TRBJ1-1; 12 bases agree with TRBD1. The CDR3 runs to 17 residues. V shed 4 bases, J shed 10 bases, and the junction held 16 bases outside the gene matches. Germline V gene sequence: CDR1 LNHDA, CDR2 SQIVND (reference sequence). CDR3: CASSTSSRDRGPVGAFF. DNA for the CDR3: TGTGCCAGTAGTACCTCCTCCCGGGACAGGGGGCCGGTGGGAGCTTTCTTT.

This clonotype appeared many times. No conserved phenylalanine or tryptophan ends this CDR3, so it is likely a read error. It is unclear where the CDR3 begins or ends on the DNA, so no DNA is shown, and the CDR3 is as TCRdb lists it. This chain's CDR3 is CSARPAEGQ. The genes are TRBV29-1 and TRBJ1-4. The CDR3 has 9 residues if both end residues are counted. Germline CDR1 is SQVTM and CDR2 is ANQGSEA.

This clonotype showed up many times. The chain uses TRBV5-6 and TRBJ1-1; D is unresolved. Between the trimmed V and J ends, which lost 0 bases and 0 bases, there was a span of 12 bases. The CDR3 loop spans 16 amino acids. CDR1 SGHDT and CDR2 YYEEEE come from the germline V gene. The CDR3 region is CASSLGGPIMNTEAFF. The CDR3 nucleotides read TGTGCCAGCAGCTTGGGAGGGCCTATCATGAACACTGAAGCTTTCTTT.

V usage is TRBV19 and J usage is TRBJ2-7; D may be TRBD1 (6 bases). Per the germline V gene, CDR1 is LNHDA and CDR2 is SQIVND (reference sequence). V was shortened by 7 bases and J by 2 bases, with 18 bases between the two germline ends. This CDR3 spans 15 amino acids. The CDR3 protein is CASTVGRGPAYEQYF. The CDR3 nucleotides are TGTGCCAGTACGGTGGGCAGGGGCCCTGCCTACGAGCAGTACTTC. Together with reference TRBV19 and TRBJ2-7, the CDR3 gives the full variable domain: DGGITQSPKYLFRKEGQNVTLSCEQNLNHDAMYWYRQDPGQGLRLIYYSQIVNDFQKGDIAEGYSVSREKKESFPLTVTSAQKNPTAFYLCASTVGRGPAYEQYFGPGTRLTVT.

This clonotype was seen many times. The chain carries TRBV7-2 and TRBJ2-3; maybe TRBD2 (7 bases). Germline values: CDR1 SGHTA, CDR2 FQGNSA. Trimming removed 2 bases from V and 1 base from J, with 10 bases in between. The CDR3 totals 15 residues. Here the CDR3 DNA reads TGTGCCAGCAGCTTACGAGGGGGGGGCACAGATACGCAGTATTTT. The encoded protein is CASSLRGGGTDTQYF.

This clonotype has ten or more counts. The V and J genes are TRBV29-1 and TRBJ2-3; the D gene is possibly TRBD1 (6 bases). Germline V gives CDR1 SQVTM, CDR2 ANQGSEA. CDR3 length: 13 residues. Trimming left V 7 bases short and J 2 bases short, with 13 bases between. CDR3 sequence: CSAKGQHTDTQYF. In nucleotides, the CDR3 is TGCAGCGCCAAAGGACAGCACACAGATACGCAGTATTTT.

This clonotype was found many times. CDR3 loop: CASSFFDSTGQPQHF. DNA for the CDR3: TGTGCCAGCAGCTTCTTCGACAGCACGGGCCAGCCCCAGCATTTT. The rearrangement links TRBV7-2 to TRBJ1-5, with TRBD1 as a possible D gene (5 bases). The V end was cut by 3 bases, the J end by 7 bases, with 16 bases between. Per germline, CDR1 SGHTA and CDR2 FQGNSA. This CDR3 is built from 15 residues.